The clone carrying this TCR beta chain appeared many times. The antigen remains undetermined. The sample comes from a study of breast tumors, draining lymph nodes, adjacent tissues. Study observations and caveats: That most tumor T cells come from lymph nodes remained unproven. Tumor TCR diversity was below lymph nodes but above nontumor tissue. Luminal-like breast cancer showed significantly higher tumor–nontumor repertoire similarity than basal-like. The data were judged consistent with most tumor T cells coming from lymph node and expanding in tumor.

Samples came from axillary lymph nodes draining the breast cancer. MiXCR, run by TCRdb on the multiplex PCR reads, gives a single entry per CDR3 protein. Of fewer than 300,000 distinct CDR3 sequences in the sample, 32% were seen once. This sequence originates from a female donor with breast cancer. Some clones in this sample may be carry-over from other donors' samples. Source material: axillary lymph node tissue.

The CDR3 loop is CASSQGTGELFF. DNA of the CDR3: TGTGCCAGCAGCCAGGGGACCGGGGAGCTGTTTTTT. The genes are TRBV3-1 and TRBJ2-2, with D unclear. The germline V gene encodes CDR1 LGHDT and CDR2 YNNKEL (reference sequence). Deletions cut 3 bases from V and 5 bases from J, with 4 bases between. The CDR3 is 12 residues long.